These T cell receptor beta chains were read from a single sample in a study of OX40 agonist ivuxolimab in advanced cancers. The data were produced by immunoSEQ multiplex PCR, yet TCRdb's version contains in-frame clones alone and is incomplete. The repertoire holds 100,000 or so clones, with 94% as singletons. Source: CD4+ or CD8+ T cells sorted from blood, taken in a trial of the OX40 agonist ivuxolimab. These receptors were taken from an adult with an advanced solid tumor such as melanoma, head and neck, liver or kidney cancer. Both conserved end residues are part of each CDR3. A D gene is named only where the DNA matches it firmly. Not all rows give a size; the values are once, few, many and, for expanded clones, a class.

TRBJ1-5	TRBV6-7	.	.	TGTGCCAGCAGAAACTCTGAAGGACTCCCGGGCCATCAGCCCCAGCATTTT	CASRNSEGLPGHQPQHF
TRBJ1-2	TRBV6-5	.	.	TGTGCCAGCATCCCGGGCCCAAGCTCCTATGGCTACACCTTC	CASIPGPSSYGYTF
TRBJ2-7	TRBV5-1	.	.	TGCGCCAGCAGCTTGGTGGGGGTCTACGAGCAGTACTTC	CASSLVGVYEQYF
TRBJ2-7	TRBV6-1	TRBD2	.	TGTGCCAGCAGTGAACCCTTTAAAGGGGCTAGCGGGAGCTACGAGCAGTACTTC	CASSEPFKGASGSYEQYF
TRBJ1-2	TRBV19	.	.	TGTGCCAGTAGTATAAGGGGTTCCTATGGCTACACCTTC	CASSIRGSYGYTF
TRBJ1-1	TRBV7-2	.	.	TGTGCCAGCAGCCCATCAGGGCCTGTTGAAGCTTTCTTT	CASSPSGPVEAFF
TRBJ2-5	TRBV7-2	TRBD1	.	TGTGCCAGCAGCGAGACAGGGAACCGGGAGACCCAGTACTTC	CASSETGNRETQYF
TRBJ1-2	TRBV6-1	TRBD1	.	TGTGCCAGCAGTTCACAGGGGCGGGGGGCTGGCTACACCTTC	CASSSQGRGAGYTF
TRBJ2-3	TRBV15	.	.	TGTGCCACCAGCAGAGATCGGGGGAACCCAGATACGCAGTATTTT	CATSRDRGNPDTQYF
TRBJ2-3	TRBV7-6	TRBD2	.	TGTGCCAGCAGCCCCCGGACTAGCGGGGGTAGCACAGATACGCAGTATTTT	CASSPRTSGGSTDTQYF
TRBJ1-1	TRBV18	TRBD1	.	TGTGCCAGCTCGTCGACAGGGGGGGACACTGAAGCTTTCTTT	CASSSTGGDTEAFF
TRBJ2-7	TRBV28	TRBD1	.	TGTGCCAGCAGCTCGGGACAGGTACGCGAGCAGTACTTC	CASSSGQVREQYF
TRBJ1-1	TRBV18	.	.	TGTGCCAGCTCACCACCTGGGGGGCGGGATGAAGCTTTCTTT	CASSPPGGRDEAFF
TRBJ1-4	TRBV27	.	.	TGTGCCAGCAGTTCTCTGGGGGCCTCTGAAAAACTGTTTTTT	CASSSLGASEKLFF
TRBJ2-1	TRBV6-1	.	.	TGTGCCAGCATCCTAAGGGGGACGAATGAGCAGTTCTTC	CASILRGTNEQFF
TRBJ1-4	TRBV6-5	.	.	TGTGCCAGCAGTTACTCGACCAAGGGATATAAACTGTTTTTT	CASSYSTKGYKLFF
TRBJ2-5	TRBV29-1	.	.	TGCAGCGTTGGGGCTAGCCCAGAGACCCAGTACTTC	CSVGASPETQYF
TRBJ2-3	TRBV7-9	.	.	TGTGCCAGCAGCTTATACGGGAGTCTGACAGATACGCAGTATTTT	CASSLYGSLTDTQYF
TRBJ1-4	TRBV28	TRBD1	.	TGTGCCAGCGGTCTGCCGGGACAGGGGCGGTGGGAAAAACTGTTTTTT	CASGLPGQGRWEKLFF
TRBJ1-3	TRBV7-3	.	.	TGTGCCAGCAGCTCGAATGGGGAGTTGGGAGGAAACACCATATATTTT	CASSSNGELGGNTIYF
TRBJ2-6	TRBV5-4	.	.	TGTGCCAGCAGCTTGGTCGAGAGCTCTGGGGCCAACGTCCTGACTTTC	CASSLVESSGANVLTF
TRBJ1-1	TRBV5-1	.	.	TGCGCCAGCAGCTTGGTAGGTAAAGATTATGGTGAAGCTTTCTTT	CASSLVGKDYGEAFF
TRBJ1-6	TRBV7-2	TRBD1	.	TGTGCCAGCAGCTCCCCAGGGACAGATAATTCACCCCTCCACTTT	CASSSPGTDNSPLHF
TRBJ2-1	TRBV15	.	.	TGTGCCACCAAGGGGGAGTGGGACAATGAGCAGTTCTTC	CATKGEWDNEQFF
TRBJ2-1	TRBV9	.	.	TGTGCCAGCAGCGTAGAACTAGAGCCCTACAATGAGCAGTTCTTC	CASSVELEPYNEQFF
TRBJ1-2	TRBV5-4	TRBD1	.	TGTGCCAGCAGCCAAGACAGGGACGGTGGCTACACCTTC	CASSQDRDGGYTF
TRBJ1-4	TRBV10-3	.	.	TGTGCCATCAGTGGACAGGCATCTAATGAAAAACTGTTTTTT	CAISGQASNEKLFF
TRBJ2-3	TRBV5-4	.	.	TGTGCCAGCAGCTGGGCCGAAGATACGCAGTATTTT	CASSWAEDTQYF
TRBJ2-7	TRBV18	TRBD2	.	TGTGCCAGCCGTAGCGGGGGCGAGGGTTACGAGCAGTACTTC	CASRSGGEGYEQYF
TRBJ2-7	TRBV18	TRBD2	.	TGTGCCAGCTCACCGGGCGGGAGTATTTACGAGCAGTACTTC	CASSPGGSIYEQYF
TRBJ1-2	TRBV6-5	.	.	TGTGCCAGCAGTTTTGGGCGGTTCTATGGCTACACCTTC	CASSFGRFYGYTF
TRBJ2-5	TRBV29-1	TRBD2	.	TGCAGCGTGGCAACTAGCGGGGGTTTCGAGACCCAGTACTTC	CSVATSGGFETQYF
TRBJ2-4	TRBV6-6	TRBD1	.	TGTGCCAGCAGTTTAGGGGGACAGGGAGGGGACATTCAGTACTTC	CASSLGGQGGDIQYF
TRBJ1-1	TRBV4-1	.	.	TGCGCCAGCAGCCAAGATGGTCAGGGTGGGGCTGAAGCTTTCTTT	CASSQDGQGGAEAFF
TRBJ2-2	TRBV4-3	.	.	TGCGCCAGCAGCCAAGGGGGGAGCGCCTACACCGGGGAGCTGTTTTTT	CASSQGGSAYTGELFF
TRBJ2-2	TRBV7-2	TRBD1	.	TGTGCCAGCAGCTTGCCTCCGGGACAGCGTACCGGGGAGCTGTTTTTT	CASSLPPGQRTGELFF
TRBJ2-4	TRBV7-2	.	.	TGTGCCAGCAGCTTTCTGAGAGGCATTCAGTACTTC	CASSFLRGIQYF
TRBJ2-5	TRBV5-1	.	.	TGCGCCAGCAGCTGGACGGACCAAGAGACCCAGTACTTC	CASSWTDQETQYF
TRBJ2-7	TRBV6-6	TRBD2	.	TGTGCCAGCAGTTCAGTTCTAGCGGGAGGGGACTACGAGCAGTACTTC	CASSSVLAGGDYEQYF
TRBJ1-3	TRBV28	.	.	TGTGCCAGCAGTTTAGTTGGGGGCGCGGGAAACACCATATATTTT	CASSLVGGAGNTIYF
TRBJ1-1	TRBV27	.	.	TGTGCCAGCATGTTCCTTTTCGACAGCTTGAACACTGAAGCTTTCTTT	CASMFLFDSLNTEAFF
TRBJ2-7	TRBV6-6	TRBD2	once	TGTGCCAGCAGGGCGACTAGCGGGAGCTCCTACGAGCAGTACTTC	CASRATSGSSYEQYF
TRBJ1-2	TRBV18	.	.	TGTGCCAGCTCACCGACAAACTATGGCTACACCTTC	CASSPTNYGYTF
TRBJ1-5	TRBV10-2	.	.	TGCGCCAGCAGTGAGTCTTCCAGGGGTAGGAATCAGCCCCAGCATTTT	CASSESSRGRNQPQHF
TRBJ2-3	TRBV4-3	.	.	TGCGCCAGCAGCCAAGTCCCCGGGGGAGATACGCAGTATTTT	CASSQVPGGDTQYF